The source of this T cell receptor beta chain is a study of blood T cell repertoires in COVID-19. Study overall: T cells, B-cell-depleted T cells, or PBMCs supplied cDNA or gDNA.

Germline V CDR1 and CDR2: SGHRS, YFSETQ. CDR3 length: 15 amino acids. The ends lost 0 bases at V and 6 bases at J; junction bases unmatched: 3. Under the authors' procedure: Using reference gene primer amplification, nucleated cell counts were estimated. Clones were read by immunoSEQ multiplex PCR, and TCRdb kept only the in-frame ones, dropping some. Clonal size and the V and J genes are those of that table, whereas D and trimming came from the DNA. The repertoire includes roughly 80,000 clones, 84% of them detected once, and about an eighth sits in the top ten. The chain carries TRBV5-1 and TRBJ2-1; TRBD2 agrees at 10 bases. Material: peripheral blood. The clonotype comes from a human donor in a cohort sampled during active COVID-19. In DNA, the CDR3 is TGCGCCAGCAGCTTGGGAGCGGGGGGGCCCAATGAGCAGTTCTTC. This codes for CASSLGAGGPNEQFF.